One sample yielded the 18 T cell receptor beta chains listed below, sequenced in a study of T cells in Graves' hyperthyroidism and ophthalmopathy. TCR beta CDR3 regions were amplified from RNA transcripts. A first-round RT-PCR of the TCR CDR3 used the HTBI primer set. Each CDR3 protein is one row after TCRdb ran MiXCR on the multiplex PCR reads. The table lists roughly 570,000 distinct CDR3 sequences, around 45% of them singletons. The sample was peripheral blood or thyroid tissue (not recorded which). These receptors all come from an adult woman with Graves' disease, either hyperthyroidism or ophthalmopathy (not recorded which).

This chain joins TRBV9 and TRBJ1-5; D may be TRBD1 (5 bases). Trimming took off 3 bases at V and 11 bases at J, with 21 bases between the two ends. Germline CDR1 reads SGDLS; CDR2 reads YYNGEE. The CDR3 is made up of 15 amino acids. The CDR3 DNA reads TGTGCCAGCAGCGGCCAGGGCACAACCCAAGAGACCCAGCATTTT. Protein product: CASSGQGTTQETQHF.

This chain connects TRBV5-1 to TRBJ2-7; a weak D match, TRBD2 (5 bases). The CDR3 extends over 14 amino acids. V was pared by 2 bases and J by 2 bases, with 11 bases between. Germline CDR1 is SGHRS and CDR2 is YFSETQ. CDR3 protein: CASSFARGTYEQYF. For the CDR3, the DNA is TGCGCCAGCAGCTTCGCCCGGGGAACCTACGAGCAGTACTTC. Complete variable domain (other parts from reference TRBV5-1 and TRBJ2-7): KAGVTQTPRYLIKTRGQQVTLSCSPISGHRSVSWYQQTPGQGLQFLFEYFSETQRNKGNFPGRFSGRQFSNSRSEMNVSTLELGDSALYLCASSFARGTYEQYFGPGTRLTVT.

To note about this clonotype: At one end, the junction sequence differs from germline, possibly due to a read error. The chain joins TRBV6-1 to TRBJ2-7; a possible D gene is TRBD2 (5 bases). The CDR3 length is 14 residues. Per germline, CDR1 MNHNS and CDR2 SASEGT. The CDR3 is CASSGSLGAYEQYF. In nucleotides, the CDR3 is TGTGCCAGTAGTGGGTCTTTGGGAGCCTACGAGCAGTACTTC.

This clonotype was counted many times. The chain joins TRBV20-1 to TRBJ1-6; unclear D gene. V was pared by 7 bases and J by 4 bases, with 11 bases between. CDR1 and CDR2 from the germline V gene are DFQATT and SNEGSKA (reference sequence). CDR3 length equals 13 residues. The CDR3 DNA is TGCAGTGTCCCGGGCCTTTATAATTCACCCCTCCACTTT. Amino acid sequence: CSVPGLYNSPLHF.

This clonotype was counted at least ten times. The genes are TRBV9 and TRBJ1-2, with a possible D match to TRBD1 (5 bases). The CDR3 consists of 12 residues. Germline V gene sequence: CDR1 SGDLS, CDR2 YYNGEE. The V and J ends lost 5 bases and 8 bases respectively, with 13 bases between them. CDR3 protein: CASSNWGGGYTF. The CDR3 DNA follows: TGTGCCAGCAGTAACTGGGGGGGGGGCTACACCTTC.

This clonotype was detected only once. V gene TRBV29-1 combines with J gene TRBJ1-2; no firm D call. The CDR3 is 14 amino acids. CDR1 and CDR2 from the germline V gene are SQVTM and ANQGSEA. V was clipped by 1 base and J by 4 bases, with 13 bases between them. CDR3 nucleotides: TGCAGCGTTGAAGCTCTTCTGTACTCCTATGGCTACACCTTC. Translation gives CSVEALLYSYGYTF.

In regard to this clonotype: Without the conserved terminal phenylalanine or tryptophan, this CDR3 likely stems from a read error. Because the CDR3's place on the DNA is in doubt, the DNA is left out and the CDR3 is given as listed by TCRdb. The chain couples TRBV20-1 to TRBJ2-6; TRBD1 was called by the table and not checked on the DNA. The CDR3 totals 16 residues, both ends included. Germline-derived CDR1 and CDR2 are DFQATT and SNEGSKA (reference sequence). CDR3 in amino acids: CSASDRGPTGANVLVL.

This clonotype was detected once. The gene calls are TRBV10-3 and TRBJ1-5, with D uncertain. The length of the CDR3 is 15 residues. Per germline, CDR1 ENHRY and CDR2 SYGVKD. Trimming pared 4 bases from V and 3 bases from J, leaving 13 bases between. CDR3 amino acids: CAISARVLDNQPQHF. CDR3 nucleotide sequence: TGTGCCATCAGTGCTAGAGTGCTGGACAATCAGCCCCAGCATTTT.

Only one count was recorded for this clonotype. The conserved closing phenylalanine or tryptophan is absent in this CDR3, likely reflecting a read error. The limits of the CDR3 on the DNA are not certain, so only TCRdb's listed CDR3 is given. J is TRBJ1-6 and V is TRBV29-1. The germline CDR1 and CDR2 sequences are SQVTM and ANQGSEA. A total of 13 residues make up the CDR3, ends included. The CDR3 region is CSVRVLDNSPLQS.

This clonotype was detected ten times or more. This chain links TRBV11-2 with TRBJ1-1; TRBD1 might be the D (5 bases). The ends were cut back, 5 bases at V and 8 bases at J, with 24 bases in the middle. Germline V CDR1 and CDR2: SGHAT, FQNNGV. CDR3 size: 16 residues. The CDR3 DNA reads as TGTGCCAGCAGCCCCCCACTTGGGGAAGGGGTCAACGAAGCTTTCTTT. Protein: CASSPPLGEGVNEAFF.

In this sample, this clonotype turned up many times. V is TRBV19 and J is TRBJ2-7, with TRBD2 matching 10 bases. The germline V gene encodes CDR1 LNHDA and CDR2 SQIVND (reference sequence). The CDR3 length is 16 residues. After removal of 5 bases from V and 4 bases from J, the junction contained 11 bases not matched to a gene. The CDR3 coding sequence is TGTGCCAGTAGTTCGGGACTAGCGAGCCCTTTGTACGAGCAGTACTTC. This translates into CASSSGLASPLYEQYF.

On this clonotype itself: A read error may explain this, as a much larger clone is one base away. The chain is built from TRBV7-9 and TRBJ2-2; D may be TRBD1 (6 bases). Germline-derived CDR1 and CDR2 are SEHNR and FQNEAQ (reference sequence). The CDR3 consists of 15 residues. V gave up 5 bases and J gave up 1 base, with 11 bases separating them. CDR3 protein: CASSPLQGNTGELFF. CDR3 DNA: TGTGCCAGCAGCCCCCTACAGGGGAACACCGGGGAGCTGTTTTTT.

DNA for the CDR3: TGCAGCCTATTGGACAGGGGATACGAGCAGTACTTC. Its protein is CSLLDRGYEQYF. The genes are TRBV29-1 and TRBJ2-7, with 9 bases aligning to TRBD1. The CDR3 spans 12 residues. The ends lost 8 bases at V and 4 bases at J; junction bases unmatched: 6. Per the germline V gene, CDR1 is SQVTM and CDR2 is ANQGSEA.

This clonotype was recorded a few times. The rearrangement links TRBV7-2 to TRBJ2-5, with 9 nucleotides matching TRBD2. Germline V gene lookup returns CDR1 SGHTA and CDR2 FQGNSA. CDR3 length: 15 residues. J gave up 4 bases and V 6 bases, and 9 bases lay outside the gene matches. CDR3 nucleotides: TGTGCCAGCAGTCCTTCGGCGCGGGAGGGAGAGACCCAGTACTTC. As protein: CASSPSAREGETQYF.

This clonotype was seen many times. The chain uses TRBV14 and TRBJ1-4; weak D call: TRBD1 (6 bases). The CDR3 loop spans 15 amino acids. Germline V gives CDR1 SGHDN, CDR2 FVKESK. V lost 5 bases and J lost 0, with 10 bases in between. Written as DNA, the CDR3 is TGTGCCAGCAGCGAAAGGACAGCAACTAATGAAAAACTGTTTTTT. Its protein product is CASSERTATNEKLFF.

V usage is TRBV9 and J usage is TRBJ1-3, with a tentative D call TRBD1 (5 bases). CDR1 is SGDLS, CDR2 YYNGEE, per germline. This CDR3 has 15 residues. Between the trimmed V and J ends, which lost 2 bases and 3 bases, there was a span of 12 bases. CDR3 sequence reads: CASSVYGGIGNTIYF. The CDR3 nucleotides read TGTGCCAGCAGCGTGTACGGGGGGATTGGAAACACCATATATTTT.

The genes are TRBV10-3 and TRBJ1-2; no firm D call. Germline V CDR1 and CDR2: ENHRY, SYGVKD. This CDR3 contains 13 residues. V lost 7 bases, J lost 6 bases, and 15 bases lay in between. CDR3 region: CAINLGVEDGYTF. The DNA of the CDR3 is TGTGCCATCAATTTGGGAGTGGAAGATGGCTACACCTTC.

The V gene is TRBV2, the J gene TRBJ2-7, with 8 bases fitting TRBD1. V lost 7 bases to trimming and J lost 3 bases; unmatched junction nucleotides: 8. This CDR3 is built from 14 residues. Germline CDR1 reads SNHLY; CDR2 reads FYNNEI. The CDR3 spells CASNRQGFSYEQYF. The CDR3 DNA follows: TGTGCCAGCAATCGACAGGGGTTTAGCTACGAGCAGTACTTC. The full variable domain, rest sourced from reference TRBV2 and TRBJ2-7, is EPEVTQTPSHQVTQMGQEVILRCVPISNHLYFYWYRQILGQKVEFLVSFYNNEISEKSEIFDDQFSVERPDGSNFTLKIRSTKLEDSAMYFCASNRQGFSYEQYFGPGTRLTVT.